These 26 T cell receptor beta chains share one sample of origin, sequenced in a study of monozygotic twins with cystic fibrosis. TCRdb's table, derived via immunoSEQ multiplex PCR, lists solely in-frame clones and lacks some. The data contain approximately 32,000 clones, 95% to 98% of them singletons. Sequencing was performed on blood. The receptors derive from a girl aged 2 to 9 with cystic fibrosis.

The J gene is TRBJ1-5, the V gene TRBV28; tentative D call: TRBD1 (6 bases). Trimming removed 2 bases at V and 1 base at J, with 18 bases between. This CDR3 has 18 amino acids. From germline, CDR1 is MDHEN and CDR2 SYDVKM. The CDR3 nucleotides read TGTGCCAGCAGTTTACCGCTCAGGGGCCCAGGCAGCAATCAGCCCCAGCATTTT. Protein: CASSLPLRGPGSNQPQHF.

This clone has just one count. The chain links TRBV7-9 to TRBJ1-2, with a tentative D call TRBD1 (5 bases). The germline V and J ends were trimmed by 5 bases and 8 bases, with 12 bases remaining between them. The CDR3 covers 12 residues. Germline V gene data show CDR1 as SEHNR and CDR2 as FQNEAQ (reference sequence). The CDR3, as DNA: TGTGCCAGCAGCCCTTTAGGGGACGGCTACACCTTC. Its translation is CASSPLGDGYTF.

This chain connects TRBV5-4 to TRBJ2-1, with D unresolved. Germline values: CDR1 SGHNT, CDR2 YYREEE (reference sequence). V lost 4 bases, J lost 0 bases, and 14 bases lay in between. The CDR3 sequence is 16 residues long. The CDR3 sequence: CASSPPTSNSYNEQFF. CDR3 DNA sequence: TGTGCCAGCAGCCCCCCTACCTCGAACTCCTACAATGAGCAGTTCTTC.

Here the CDR3 reads CASSGGWGRRYEQYF. The CDR3 region has the DNA TGTGCCAGTAGTGGGGGATGGGGGAGGCGCTACGAGCAGTACTTC. V gene TRBV19 combines with J gene TRBJ2-7; tentative D call: TRBD2 (6 bases). The CDR3 is 15 amino acids. Germline V lookup: CDR1 LNHDA, CDR2 SQIVND (reference sequence). Trimming pared 5 bases from V and 3 bases from J, leaving 17 bases between.

This rearrangement joins TRBV5-4 to TRBJ2-7, with unresolved D. Trimming took off 3 bases at V and 0 bases at J, with 13 bases between the two ends. The CDR3 is 15 residues long. Germline V CDR1 and CDR2: SGHNT, YYREEE (reference sequence). CDR3 coding DNA: TGTGCCAGCAGCTCAGACTTCCCTAGCTCCTACGAGCAGTACTTC. Translating gives CASSSDFPSSYEQYF.

This chain links TRBV23-1 with TRBJ2-7, with D unresolved. TRBV23-1 is known as an ORF, though its function is uncertain. The CDR3 has 12 residues. Trimming took 0 bases from V and 4 from J, leaving 4 bases between them. The CDR3 DNA follows: TGCGCCAGCAGTCAATCAGTGTACGAGCAGTACTTC. This encodes CASSQSVYEQYF.

This clone occurred once. The rearrangement uses TRBV2 and TRBJ2-2, with 9 bases identical to TRBD2. The CDR3 runs 15 residues. V shed 6 bases, J shed 5 bases, and the junction held 7 bases outside the gene matches. The germline CDR1 and CDR2 sequences are SNHLY and FYNNEI. The CDR3, as DNA: TGTGCCAGCAGGTTTGCGGGAGGGCCGACCGGGGAGCTGTTTTTT. Translation: CASRFAGGPTGELFF.

The chain uses TRBV27 and TRBJ2-7, with 9 positions matching TRBD1. V dropped 4 bases and J dropped 2; count of bases not matched to a gene: 6. This CDR3 has 15 residues. CDR1 and CDR2 (germline): MNHEY, SMNVEV (reference sequence). CDR3 in amino acids: CASSSGTGHTYEQYF. CDR3 coding DNA: TGTGCCAGCAGTTCCGGGACAGGGCATACCTACGAGCAGTACTTC.

V gene TRBV30 combines with J gene TRBJ2-7; D unresolved. Trimming shortened V by 2 bases and J by 0 bases, and 5 bases separated the two germline ends. Germline loops: CDR1 GTSNPN, CDR2 SVGIG (reference sequence). The CDR3 loop spans 12 amino acids. The CDR3 nucleotides read TGTGCCTGGAGTCCGAGCTCCTACGAGCAGTACTTC. Translation: CAWSPSSYEQYF. Together with reference TRBV30 and TRBJ2-7, the CDR3 gives the full variable domain: SQTIHQWPATLVQPVGSPLSLECTVEGTSNPNLYWYRQAAGRGLQLLFYSVGIGQISSEVPQNLSASRPQDRQFILSSKKLLLSDSGFYLCAWSPSSYEQYFGPGTRLTVT.

A single count supports this clone. The CDR3 loop reads CASSSGTDWANTIYF. CDR3 in DNA: TGCGCCAGCAGCTCTGGGACAGATTGGGCAAACACCATATATTTT. J is TRBJ1-3 and V is TRBV5-1; 7 positions match TRBD1. The V segment lost 3 bases and the J segment 6 bases; nucleotides outside the gene matches: 9. Germline CDR1 reads SGHRS; CDR2 reads YFSETQ. This CDR3 region has 15 residues. Using reference TRBV5-1 and TRBJ1-3 for the parts outside the CDR3, the full variable domain is KAGVTQTPRYLIKTRGQQVTLSCSPISGHRSVSWYQQTPGQGLQFLFEYFSETQRNKGNFPGRFSGRQFSNSRSEMNVSTLELGDSALYLCASSSGTDWANTIYFGEGSWLTVV.

The CDR3 sequence is CASSLRISEGSEQFF. As DNA, the CDR3 is TGCGCCAGCAGCTTGCGGATTAGCGAAGGGAGTGAGCAGTTCTTC. The genes are TRBV5-1 and TRBJ2-1; tentative D call: TRBD2 (5 bases). Per the germline V gene, CDR1 is SGHRS and CDR2 is YFSETQ. Trimming removed 1 base from V and 9 bases from J, with 17 bases in between. The CDR3 runs 15 residues.

V gene TRBV5-1 combines with J gene TRBJ1-1; D ambiguous. Trimming stripped 5 bases from V and 2 bases from J, with 7 bases between. CDR1 and CDR2 from the germline V gene are SGHRS and YFSETQ. This CDR3 has 12 amino acids. Here the CDR3 reads CASRLVNTEAFF. CDR3 sequence (DNA): TGCGCCAGCAGACTCGTTAACACTGAAGCTTTCTTT.

This chain connects TRBV6-5 to TRBJ2-2, with unresolved D. This CDR3 has 13 amino acids. V was pared by 4 bases and J by 7 bases, with 10 bases between. Per germline, CDR1 MNHEY and CDR2 SVGAGI. CDR3 nucleotides: TGTGCCAGCAGTTCCGGTGGTGACGGGGAGCTGTTTTTT. This translates into CASSSGGDGELFF.

V gene TRBV28 combines with J gene TRBJ2-7; D may match TRBD1 or TRBD2 (5 bases each). This CDR3 comprises 15 residues. The V gene lost 5 bases and the J gene lost 4 bases, with 18 bases spanning the gap. Germline CDR1 and CDR2: MDHEN and SYDVKM. CDR3: CASSGPAGTSYEQYF. The DNA for the CDR3 is TGTGCCAGCAGTGGCCCCGCCGGGACCTCGTACGAGCAGTACTTC.

The chain combines TRBV15 with TRBJ2-1; 10 bases agree with TRBD2. Germline CDR1 reads LNHNV; CDR2 reads YYDKDF (reference sequence). The CDR3 loop spans 12 amino acids. V dropped 3 bases and J dropped 12; count of bases not matched to a gene: 2. Here the CDR3 DNA reads TGTGCCACCAGCAGTCTAGCGGGAGCGCAGTTCTTC. Translated: CATSSLAGAQFF.

The chain has TRBV2 and TRBJ1-2, with a tentative D call TRBD1 (5 bases). Germline V gives CDR1 SNHLY, CDR2 FYNNEI. Trimming cost V 1 base and J 3 bases, with 9 bases left between them. The CDR3 is 14 amino acids. The CDR3 here is CASSEGRGDYGYTF. The CDR3 nucleotides read TGTGCCAGCAGTGAAGGACGGGGGGACTATGGCTACACCTTC.

The chain combines TRBV18 with TRBJ1-2; 9 bases are shared with TRBD1. From germline, CDR1 is KGHSH and CDR2 LQKENI. This CDR3 comprises 14 residues. V shed 5 bases, J shed 4 bases, and the junction held 5 bases outside the gene matches. The CDR3 spells CASSADRGIYGYTF. DNA for the CDR3: TGTGCCAGCTCAGCGGACAGGGGAATCTATGGCTACACCTTC.

Concerning this clone: An end of the junction does not agree with germline; a read error may underlie this. The V and J genes are TRBV2 and TRBJ2-5, with D possibly matching TRBD1 (5 bases). CDR3 length equals 11 residues. Per germline, CDR1 SNHLY and CDR2 FYNNEI. CDR3 sequence: CASIQAYNADF. DNA of the CDR3: TGTGCCAGCATACAGGCCTATAATGCAGACTTC.

The V call is TRBV6-5, the J call TRBJ2-7, with D maybe TRBD2 (6 bases). Germline V gene data show CDR1 as MNHEY and CDR2 as SVGAGI. V gave up 0 bases and J gave up 3 bases, with 15 bases separating them. This CDR3 has 16 residues. The CDR3 nucleotides read TGTGCCAGCAGTTACTCGATTACCAGCGGGCTCTACGAGCAGTACTTC. Encoded protein: CASSYSITSGLYEQYF.

The chain recombines TRBV6-4 with TRBJ1-1, with TRBD1 matching over 7 bases. The CDR3 consists of 13 residues. V lost 4 bases, J lost 10 bases, and 9 bases stayed unmatched. Germline V gene lookup returns CDR1 MRHNA and CDR2 SNTAGT. CDR3 in amino acids: CASSVETGSSAFF. Written as DNA, the CDR3 is TGTGCCAGCAGTGTCGAGACAGGGAGTTCAGCTTTCTTT.

The V and J genes are TRBV6-1 and TRBJ2-7; D might be TRBD2 (6 bases). The V end lost 4 bases, the J end lost 2 bases, and 12 bases lay between the germline ends. The V gene's germline CDR1 is MNHNS and CDR2 SASEGT. This CDR3 region has 14 residues. The CDR3 DNA reads as TGTGCCAGCAGTGTCCGGGCGGGGACCTACGAGCAGTACTTC. Translation: CASSVRAGTYEQYF.

This chain joins TRBV29-1 and TRBJ2-5; 8 bases match TRBD1. The CDR3 consists of 13 residues. From germline, CDR1 is SQVTM and CDR2 ANQGSEA. V trimming: 5 bases; J trimming: 5 bases; junction bases outside the gene matches: 7. The CDR3 protein is CSVLQGAGETQYF. The CDR3 coding sequence is TGCAGCGTTCTGCAGGGGGCGGGGGAGACCCAGTACTTC.

The rearrangement uses TRBV28 and TRBJ2-5; D gene uncertain. The CDR3 is made up of 15 amino acids. The germline gives CDR1 MDHEN, CDR2 SYDVKM. The ends were cut back, 3 bases at V and 4 bases at J, with 15 bases in the middle. In DNA, the CDR3 is TGTGCCAGCAGTTTCGGCTCCCGGGTCGGAGAGACCCAGTACTTC. It translates to CASSFGSRVGETQYF.

V usage is TRBV10-2 and J usage is TRBJ2-3; D may be TRBD2 (5 bases). This CDR3 region has 15 residues. CDR1 is WSHSY and CDR2 is SAAADI in the germline V gene. The V end was cut by 0 bases, the J end by 5 bases, with 12 bases between. The CDR3 DNA sequence: TGCGCCAGCAGTGAGTCTCCGCGGGCCGGAGATACGCAGTATTTT. It encodes CASSESPRAGDTQYF.

The rearrangement uses TRBV19 and TRBJ1-1, with TRBD1 as a possible D gene (6 bases). This CDR3 region has 13 residues. CDR1 is LNHDA, CDR2 SQIVND, per germline (reference sequence). The ends were cut back, 4 bases at V and 5 bases at J, with 11 bases in the middle. CDR3: CASSTNRDTEAFF. Written as DNA, the CDR3 is TGTGCCAGTAGTACAAACAGGGATACTGAAGCTTTCTTT.

This sequence joins TRBV6-5 and TRBJ2-1; 11 bases agree with TRBD2. Germline V gene sequence: CDR1 MNHEY, CDR2 SVGAGI. The V and J ends lost 9 bases and 6 bases, in that order; junction bases with no gene match: 10. This CDR3 has 15 residues. CDR3 sequence (DNA): TGTGCCAGTTCCCCCGGACTAGCGGGTATCAATGAGCAGTTCTTC. Protein: CASSPGLAGINEQFF.